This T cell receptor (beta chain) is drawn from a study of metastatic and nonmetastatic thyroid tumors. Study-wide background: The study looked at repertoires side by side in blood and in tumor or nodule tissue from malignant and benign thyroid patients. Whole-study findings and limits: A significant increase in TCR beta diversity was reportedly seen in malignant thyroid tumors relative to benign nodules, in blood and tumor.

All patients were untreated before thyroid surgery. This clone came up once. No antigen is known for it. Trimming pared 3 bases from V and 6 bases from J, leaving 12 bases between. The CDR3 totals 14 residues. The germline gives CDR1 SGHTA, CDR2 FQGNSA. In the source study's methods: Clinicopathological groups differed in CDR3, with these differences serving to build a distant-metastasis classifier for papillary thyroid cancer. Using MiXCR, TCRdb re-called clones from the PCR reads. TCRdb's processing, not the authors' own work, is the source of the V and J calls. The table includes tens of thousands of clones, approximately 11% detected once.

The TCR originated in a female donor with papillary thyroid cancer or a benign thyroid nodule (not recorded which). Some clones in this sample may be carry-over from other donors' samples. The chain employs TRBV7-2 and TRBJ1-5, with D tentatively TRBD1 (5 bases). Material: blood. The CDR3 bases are TGTGCCAGCAGCTTCGGGGGGGTAGTTCAGCCCCAGCATTTT. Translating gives CASSFGGVVQPQHF.